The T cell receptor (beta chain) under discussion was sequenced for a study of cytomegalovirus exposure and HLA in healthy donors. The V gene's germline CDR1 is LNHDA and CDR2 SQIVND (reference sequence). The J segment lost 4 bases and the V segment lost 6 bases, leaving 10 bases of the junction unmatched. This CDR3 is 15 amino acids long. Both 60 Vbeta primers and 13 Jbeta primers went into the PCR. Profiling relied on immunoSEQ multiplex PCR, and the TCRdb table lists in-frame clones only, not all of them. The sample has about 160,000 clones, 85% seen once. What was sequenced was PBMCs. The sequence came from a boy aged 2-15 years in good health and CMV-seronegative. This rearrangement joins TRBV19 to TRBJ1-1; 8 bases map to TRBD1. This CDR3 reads CASSPARGRFTEAFF. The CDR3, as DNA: TGTGCCAGTAGCCCGGCCAGGGGGCGATTCACTGAAGCTTTCTTT.